The next 30 T cell receptor beta chains were all read from a single sample in a study of CD8 T cells in ankylosing spondylitis. Using its own MiXCR run on the 5' RACE reads, TCRdb lists one record per CDR3 protein. The profile shows 190,000 or so distinct CDR3 sequences, about 13% of them singletons. The sample consisted of blood, either unsorted or a sorted T cell fraction (not recorded which). These receptors all come from a male donor with ankylosing spondylitis or in good health (not recorded which).

This clonotype was seen at least ten times. The CDR3 nucleotides are TGTGCCAGCAGTGAAAACGGACTAGCTGAATCTTACCCCACCGGGGAGCTGTTTTTT. Translating it yields CASSENGLAESYPTGELFF. This chain uses TRBV2 with TRBJ2-2; 8 bases are shared with TRBD2. CDR1 is SNHLY, CDR2 FYNNEI, per germline. V shed 2 bases and J 4 bases; nucleotides not matched to a gene: 15. This CDR3 comprises 19 residues.

Ten or more counts support this clonotype. J is TRBJ2-5 and V is TRBV5-1; 11 bases agree with TRBD1. Germline CDR1 is SGHRS and CDR2 is YFSETQ. The CDR3 is 15 amino acids. The V and J ends lost 4 bases and 5 bases, in that order; junction bases with no gene match: 7. The CDR3 sequence: CASSIGQGAEETQYF. The CDR3 DNA reads TGCGCCAGCAGCATCGGACAGGGGGCTGAGGAGACCCAGTACTTC.

This rearrangement joins TRBV7-2 to TRBJ2-7; TRBD2 matches at 8 bases. The V gene's germline CDR1 is SGHTA and CDR2 FQGNSA. This CDR3 spans 12 amino acids. The V gene end was trimmed by 5 bases and the J gene end by 9 bases; junction bases not matched to a gene: 6. CDR3 nucleotides: TGTGCCAGCAGCCCGAGCGGGAGTTTGCAGTACTTC. Amino acids: CASSPSGSLQYF.

This chain joins TRBV5-1 and TRBJ2-1; the match to TRBD1 covers 11 bases. The CDR3 has 18 amino acids. The germline V gene has CDR1 SGHRS and CDR2 YFSETQ. V lost 4 bases, J lost 3 bases, and 12 bases stayed unmatched. The CDR3 DNA reads as TGCGCCAGCAGCGCCGGGACAGGGGGGGCGCAGGGCTACAATGAGCAGTTCTTC. The encoded protein is CASSAGTGGAQGYNEQFF.

The chain couples TRBV11-2 to TRBJ2-1, with 11 bases lining up with TRBD2. V dropped 4 bases and J dropped 8; count of bases not matched to a gene: 16. The germline V gene has CDR1 SGHAT and CDR2 FQNNGV. The CDR3 totals 18 residues. The CDR3 here is CASSWAWIAGGQEDEQFF. The CDR3 DNA sequence: TGTGCCAGCAGCTGGGCTTGGATAGCGGGAGGGCAAGAGGATGAGCAGTTCTTC.

This clonotype showed up just once. A junction end diverges from the germline sequence, so it may reflect a read error. The chain joins TRBV29-1 to TRBJ1-2; D is undetermined. Germline V gene sequence: CDR1 SQVTM, CDR2 ANQGSEA. The CDR3 runs to 11 residues. CDR3 nucleotides: TGCATCGTTGGCGGTATCTATGGCTACACCTTC. It yields the protein CIVGGIYGYTF.

This chain connects TRBV29-1 to TRBJ2-7; 12 bases are a match to TRBD1. This CDR3 has 13 residues. V was clipped by 7 bases and J by 6 bases; unmatched bases: 7. Germline V CDR1 and CDR2: SQVTM, ANQGSEA. The DNA for the CDR3 is TGCAGCGGCGGGACAGGGGGCGTCGCCGAGCAGTACTTC. Amino acids: CSGGTGGVAEQYF.

This clonotype was seen more than once but under ten times. V is TRBV29-1 and J is TRBJ2-7; D is perhaps TRBD1 (5 bases). Germline V lookup: CDR1 SQVTM, CDR2 ANQGSEA. This CDR3 contains 13 residues. V lost 0 bases, J lost 6 bases, and 12 bases lay in between. The CDR3 sequence: CSVEDLVRGEQYF. The CDR3 coding sequence is TGCAGCGTTGAAGATCTTGTAAGGGGCGAGCAGTACTTC.

This clonotype appeared once. V gene TRBV6-5 combines with J gene TRBJ2-2; D gene unclear. Germline-derived CDR1 and CDR2 are MNHEY and SVGAGI. CDR3 size: 17 residues. V gave up 2 bases and J gave up 0 bases, with 13 bases separating them. The CDR3 DNA reads as TGTGCCAGCAGTTACGCGCCCGACCGACCGAACACCGGGGAGCTGTTTTTT. Its translation is CASSYAPDRPNTGELFF.

The chain employs TRBV27 and TRBJ1-4; TRBD1 agrees at 9 bases. V was pared by 6 bases and J by 5 bases, with 4 bases of the junction left unmatched. CDR1 and CDR2 from the germline V gene are MNHEY and SMNVEV (reference sequence). This CDR3 spans 14 amino acids. The CDR3 DNA reads TGTGCCAGCAGAACAGGGGGCGGGAATGAAAAACTGTTTTTT. Amino acid sequence: CASRTGGGNEKLFF.

This clonotype was picked up a small number of times. This chain links TRBV11-2 with TRBJ2-7; D is ambiguous. Germline CDR1 reads SGHAT; CDR2 reads FQNNGV. V shed 4 bases and J shed 5 bases, with 9 bases lying between them. This CDR3 is 12 amino acids long. This CDR3 reads CASSSDLNEQYF. In DNA form, the CDR3 reads TGTGCCAGCAGCTCGGACCTTAACGAGCAGTACTTC.

There are a few counts of this clonotype. The chain joins TRBV14 to TRBJ1-1; no clear D. V was shortened by 2 bases and J by 10 bases, with 17 bases between the two germline ends. The CDR3 sequence is 14 residues long. The germline V gene encodes CDR1 SGHDN and CDR2 FVKESK. The CDR3 DNA reads TGTGCCAGCAGCCAATACGGTCCCCCGGCGGGAGCTTTCTTT. This translates into CASSQYGPPAGAFF.

This clonotype has at least ten counts. This chain connects TRBV4-1 to TRBJ2-2, with 10 nucleotides matching TRBD2. This CDR3 region has 16 residues. V shed 4 bases, J shed 1 base, and the junction held 3 bases outside the gene matches. Germline assignment: CDR1 MGHRA and CDR2 YSYEKL. The CDR3 sequence is CASSPRLAGNTGELFF. Written as DNA, the CDR3 is TGCGCCAGCAGCCCAAGACTAGCGGGGAACACCGGGGAGCTGTTTTTT.

In its sample, this clonotype was seen many times. V and J are TRBV7-8 and TRBJ2-7; D unclear. There are 13 residues in the CDR3. Trimming left V 0 bases short and J 6 bases short, with 9 bases between. Germline-derived CDR1 and CDR2 are SGHVS and FQNEAQ. As DNA, the CDR3 is TGTGCCAGCAGCTTAGCCCTGGCAGTCGAGCAGTACTTC. This codes for CASSLALAVEQYF.

J is TRBJ2-1 and V is TRBV20-1, with 9 bases identical to TRBD2. V dropped 3 bases and J dropped 7; count of bases not matched to a gene: 10. Germline values: CDR1 DFQATT, CDR2 SNEGSKA (reference sequence). The CDR3 has 15 amino acids. The CDR3 sequence: CSARSWREGENEQFF. The CDR3 DNA follows: TGCAGTGCTAGGTCATGGCGGGAGGGTGAAAATGAGCAGTTCTTC.

The chain employs TRBV7-9 and TRBJ2-5; D could derive from TRBD1 or TRBD2 (5 bases each). CDR1 and CDR2 from the germline V gene are SEHNR and FQNEAQ (reference sequence). The V end was cut by 1 base, the J end by 6 bases, with 15 bases between. There are 15 residues in the CDR3. CDR3 sequence: CASSLDLERGQTQYF. The CDR3 DNA sequence: TGTGCCAGCAGCTTAGACTTGGAGAGGGGCCAGACCCAGTACTTC.

This clonotype turned up a few times. The V gene is TRBV2, the J gene TRBJ2-7; no firm D call. Trimming shortened V by 6 bases and J by 7 bases, and 13 bases separated the two germline ends. There are 12 residues in the CDR3. CDR1 is SNHLY and CDR2 is FYNNEI in the germline V gene. DNA for the CDR3: TGTGCCAGCAGGGATTCTAGGATGGAGCAGTACTTC. Translated, it gives CASRDSRMEQYF.

The rearrangement joins TRBV7-9 to TRBJ2-3, with D uncertain. In germline, CDR1 is SEHNR, CDR2 FQNEAQ (reference sequence). This CDR3 contains 15 residues. V lost 3 bases and J lost 2, with 12 bases in between. The CDR3 sequence: CASSFAGSLTDTQYF. Here the CDR3 DNA reads TGTGCCAGCAGCTTTGCTGGGTCCCTCACAGATACGCAGTATTTT.

The V gene is TRBV27, the J gene TRBJ2-1, with 7 bases matching TRBD1. Unmatched junction bases numbered 5, after V lost 5 bases and J lost 4 bases. The CDR3 loop spans 14 amino acids. The V gene's germline CDR1 is MNHEY and CDR2 SMNVEV (reference sequence). CDR3 residues: CASSPQTGYNEQFF. The CDR3 DNA reads TGTGCCAGCAGTCCCCAGACAGGGTACAATGAGCAGTTCTTC.

This clonotype was picked up one time. This chain links TRBV20-1 with TRBJ2-1, with 8 bases matching TRBD1. Losses at the gene ends were 0 bases for V and 10 bases for J; bases not matched to a gene: 8. Germline-derived CDR1 and CDR2 are DFQATT and SNEGSKA (reference sequence). The CDR3 runs to 14 residues. The CDR3 DNA reads TGCAGTGCTAGAGATAGGACAGGGACCTACGAGCAGTTCTTC. Protein sequence: CSARDRTGTYEQFF.

This clonotype was detected a few times. The chain joins TRBV5-7 to TRBJ2-2; D is possibly TRBD1 or TRBD2 (5 bases each). TRBV5-7 qualifies as an ORF whose function is uncertain. V was pared by 5 bases and J by 4 bases, with 21 bases between. The CDR3 totals 17 residues. The CDR3 region is CASSPNLGDHPTGELFF. DNA for the CDR3: TGTGCCAGCAGTCCGAATTTGGGGGACCATCCCACCGGGGAGCTGTTTTTT.

On this clonotype: A much larger clone lies a single base off, so this may be a read error. This sequence joins TRBV27 and TRBJ2-1; D possibly matches TRBD1 or TRBD2 (5 bases each). This CDR3 is 19 amino acids long. Germline V gene sequence: CDR1 MNHEY, CDR2 SMNVEV (reference sequence). The CDR3 region has the DNA TGTGCCAGCAGTTTATACCCTCCCGGGGCAACACCCTCCTACAATGATCAGTTCTTC. Protein: CASSLYPPGATPSYNDQFF.

The rearrangement joins TRBV4-1 to TRBJ2-4; no firm D call. Trimming stripped 3 bases from V and 9 bases from J, with 6 bases between. Germline assignment: CDR1 MGHRA and CDR2 YSYEKL. This CDR3 is 11 amino acids long. CDR3 sequence (DNA): TGCGCCAGCAGCCAGTCGGGCATTCAGTACTTC. It codes for CASSQSGIQYF.

This chain joins TRBV9 and TRBJ2-7; a weak D match, TRBD1 (6 bases). This CDR3 has 13 amino acids. CDR1 is SGDLS and CDR2 is YYNGEE in the germline V gene. Trimming shortened V by 3 bases and J by 3 bases, and 10 bases separated the two germline ends. The CDR3: CASSAGHIYEQYF. CDR3 nucleotide sequence: TGTGCCAGCAGCGCGGGACATATCTACGAGCAGTACTTC.

The rearrangement links TRBV27 to TRBJ2-7; perhaps TRBD2 as D (6 bases). CDR1 and CDR2 from the germline V gene are MNHEY and SMNVEV (reference sequence). V lost 8 bases, J lost 0 bases, and 14 bases lay in between. The CDR3 is 14 amino acids. This CDR3 reads CASRAEGNSYEQYF. CDR3 DNA sequence: TGTGCCAGCCGTGCGGAGGGTAACTCCTACGAGCAGTACTTC.

This clonotype was seen only a few times. The chain couples TRBV20-1 to TRBJ1-1; no firm D call. Between the trimmed V and J ends, which lost 1 base and 5 bases, there was a span of 14 bases. There are 14 residues in the CDR3. Germline V gene data show CDR1 as DFQATT and CDR2 as SNEGSKA (reference sequence). Written as DNA, the CDR3 is TGCAGTGCTAGAGCCGTGACCATGGGTACTGAAGCTTTCTTT. Translated: CSARAVTMGTEAFF.

This clonotype was seen a few times. The gene calls are TRBV29-1 and TRBJ2-1; D is perhaps TRBD1 (6 bases). V shed 5 bases and J shed 4 bases, with 18 bases lying between them. The CDR3 contains 15 residues. Germline CDR1 and CDR2: SQVTM and ANQGSEA. The CDR3 reads CSVPQGMSTYNEQFF. CDR3 nucleotides: TGCAGCGTTCCTCAGGGGATGTCGACTTACAATGAGCAGTTCTTC.

This clonotype has a count of ten or more. The chain combines TRBV20-1 with TRBJ2-1, with a weak D call TRBD1 (5 bases). The CDR3 is 16 amino acids. Trimming stripped 0 bases from V and 4 bases from J, with 16 bases between. In germline, CDR1 is DFQATT, CDR2 SNEGSKA (reference sequence). The CDR3 spells CSARDLSLGDYNEQFF. In DNA, the CDR3 is TGCAGTGCTAGAGATTTATCCCTAGGGGATTACAATGAGCAGTTCTTC.

CDR3 in DNA: TGTGCCAGTACACTAGCGGGGAGGACCGGGGAGCTGTTTTTT. Translating gives CASTLAGRTGELFF. This chain uses TRBV5-6 with TRBJ2-2, with 10 nucleotides matching TRBD2. Looked up from germline, CDR1 is SGHDT and CDR2 is YYEEEE. With V trimmed by 8 bases and J by 5 bases, 6 bases remained unmatched. This CDR3 is 14 amino acids long.

The V call is TRBV7-9, the J call TRBJ2-7, with D tentatively TRBD1 (5 bases). The germline CDR1 and CDR2 sequences are SEHNR and FQNEAQ (reference sequence). CDR3 length: 12 residues. Deletions cut 4 bases from V and 7 bases from J, with 11 bases between. CDR3 amino acids: CASSYQGSEQYF. The CDR3 nucleotides are TGTGCCAGCAGCTACCAGGGATCGGAGCAGTACTTC.